The 32 T cell receptor beta chains listed next were all sequenced from one sample in a study of shared clonotypes between healthy human individuals. Only in-frame clones appear in the TCRdb table, and some are missing; sequencing was by immunoSEQ multiplex PCR. The sample lists about 710,000 clones, 55% to 75% occurring once. Material: memory CD4+ T cells sorted from blood. Subset here: CD45RA-negative fraction. The receptors come from a woman aged 25-40 years in good health.

The V and J genes are TRBV7-2 and TRBJ2-5; D is possibly TRBD1 (6 bases). Looked up from germline, CDR1 is SGHTA and CDR2 is FQGNSA. Trimming took off 5 bases at V and 2 bases at J, with 15 bases between the two ends. This CDR3 has 15 amino acids. The chain's CDR3 is CASSAQRGMQETQYF. CDR3 nucleotide sequence: TGTGCCAGCAGCGCCCAGAGGGGGATGCAAGAGACCCAGTACTTC.

V is TRBV5-4 and J is TRBJ2-3; the match to TRBD2 covers 12 bases. Trimming took 0 bases from V and 4 from J; bases not matched to a gene: 3. Germline lookup yields CDR1 SGHNT and CDR2 YYREEE (reference sequence). The CDR3 has 16 residues. The CDR3 loop reads CASSLGTSGIPDTQYF. The CDR3 coding sequence is TGTGCCAGCAGCTTGGGGACTAGCGGGATTCCAGATACGCAGTATTTT.

The chain uses TRBV4-2 and TRBJ1-2; maybe TRBD1 (5 bases). Germline assignment: CDR1 LGHNA and CDR2 YNFKEQ. The CDR3 contains 15 residues. Trimming pared 5 bases from V and 4 bases from J, leaving 17 bases between. The CDR3 DNA is TGTGCCAGCAGCTTGGGGGTGGTTGGGGCCTATGGCTACACCTTC. This codes for CASSLGVVGAYGYTF.

The chain carries TRBV27 and TRBJ1-5; D unresolved. CDR3 size: 12 residues. V was shortened by 8 bases and J by 9 bases, with 14 bases between the two germline ends. Germline assignment: CDR1 MNHEY and CDR2 SMNVEV (reference sequence). CDR3 region: CASPVTRRPQHF. DNA of the CDR3: TGTGCCAGCCCGGTCACGCGGCGGCCCCAGCATTTT.

The chain couples TRBV20-1 to TRBJ2-5; the D is unclear. The CDR3 consists of 9 residues. The V end was cut by 0 bases, the J end by 12 bases, with 5 bases between. The germline gives CDR1 DFQATT, CDR2 SNEGSKA (reference sequence). CDR3 coding DNA: TGCAGTGCTAGAGACGGTAAGTACTTC. Protein product: CSARDGKYF.

The genes are TRBV12-5 and TRBJ1-5; 8 bases agree with TRBD1. The CDR3 covers 18 residues. The V gene end was trimmed by 6 bases and the J gene end by 0 bases; junction bases not matched to a gene: 13. Germline V gene sequence: CDR1 LGHNT, CDR2 FRNRAP. The CDR3 nucleotides are TGTGCTAGTGGGGAACCGGGACAGGCATTATATAGCAATCAGCCCCAGCATTTT. Translating gives CASGEPGQALYSNQPQHF.

This clone showed up just a few times. V gene TRBV5-4 combines with J gene TRBJ1-5; no clear D gene. CDR1 and CDR2 (germline): SGHNT, YYREEE (reference sequence). V was pared by 1 base and J by 5 bases, with 10 bases between. The CDR3 has 14 residues. The DNA for the CDR3 is TGTGCCAGCAGCTTGTTTGGGATCGATCAGCCCCAGCATTTT. Encoded protein: CASSLFGIDQPQHF.

This clone was recorded once. The rearrangement links TRBV6-5 to TRBJ2-3; no definite D call. The CDR3 length is 12 residues. V lost 6 bases to trimming and J lost 7 bases, with 11 bases between them. The germline gives CDR1 MNHEY, CDR2 SVGAGI. CDR3 sequence reads: CASSRPGHTQYF. CDR3 nucleotides: TGTGCCAGCAGCCGACCAGGACATACGCAGTATTTT.

The V and J genes are TRBV19 and TRBJ2-2, with a tentative D call TRBD2 (5 bases). Germline CDR1 LNHDA, CDR2 SQIVND (reference sequence). The V end was cut by 5 bases, the J end by 6 bases, with 10 bases between. The CDR3 runs 13 residues. CDR3: CASSFRGAGELFF. The CDR3 bases are TGTGCCAGTAGTTTCCGGGGAGCCGGGGAGCTGTTTTTT.

The V and J genes are TRBV5-1 and TRBJ1-1, with D tentatively TRBD1 (5 bases). Germline assignment: CDR1 SGHRS and CDR2 YFSETQ. V dropped 3 bases and J dropped 1 base, with 10 bases sitting between them. The CDR3 is made up of 14 amino acids. The CDR3 loop reads CASSSATGNTEAFF. The CDR3 nucleotides read TGCGCCAGCAGCTCCGCTACAGGGAACACTGAAGCTTTCTTT. The complete variable domain, with remaining parts taken from reference TRBV5-1 and TRBJ1-1, reads KAGVTQTPRYLIKTRGQQVTLSCSPISGHRSVSWYQQTPGQGLQFLFEYFSETQRNKGNFPGRFSGRQFSNSRSEMNVSTLELGDSALYLCASSSATGNTEAFFGQGTRLTVV.

The J gene is TRBJ2-1, the V gene TRBV15; D is undetermined. Per germline, CDR1 LNHNV and CDR2 YYDKDF (reference sequence). V shed 3 bases and J shed 8 bases, with 11 bases lying between them. The CDR3 has 13 amino acids. CDR3: CATSSTTTHEQFF. The CDR3 bases are TGTGCCACCAGCAGTACCACCACCCATGAGCAGTTCTTC.

The chain links TRBV5-1 to TRBJ2-7; no clear D gene. CDR1 is SGHRS and CDR2 is YFSETQ in the germline V gene. V lost 4 bases, J lost 2 bases, and 16 bases lay in between. The CDR3 is 15 amino acids. The chain's CDR3 is CASSPSPGEPYEQYF. The CDR3 DNA follows: TGCGCCAGCAGCCCTTCCCCCGGTGAACCCTACGAGCAGTACTTC.

This clone has a single count. This same CDR3 is encoded by further DNA sequences in the sample. This rearrangement joins TRBV19 to TRBJ2-3; D unresolved. Germline CDR1 LNHDA, CDR2 SQIVND (reference sequence). V was trimmed by 5 bases and J by 6 bases, leaving 9 bases between them. CDR3 length: 12 residues. CDR3 bases: TGTGCCAGTAGTTCGCACCAGGATACGCAGTATTTT. Its translation is CASSSHQDTQYF. The full variable domain, completed using reference TRBV19 and TRBJ2-3, is DGGITQSPKYLFRKEGQNVTLSCEQNLNHDAMYWYRQDPGQGLRLIYYSQIVNDFQKGDIAEGYSVSREKKESFPLTVTSAQKNPTAFYLCASSSHQDTQYFGPGTRLTVL.

The chain links TRBV5-8 to TRBJ1-5, with D perhaps TRBD1 (5 bases). CDR1 SGHTS and CDR2 YDEGEE come from the germline V gene. CDR3 length: 16 amino acids. V was pared by 5 bases and J by 3 bases, with 18 bases between. This CDR3 is CASSTRTRQTNQPQHF. The CDR3 region has the DNA TGTGCCAGCAGTACCAGGACTAGACAGACCAATCAGCCCCAGCATTTT.

The chain couples TRBV5-8 to TRBJ1-1; 9 nucleotides align to TRBD1. The trim removed 3 bases at V and 1 base at J, leaving 4 bases unmatched. The CDR3 has 15 amino acids. Germline CDR1 reads SGHTS; CDR2 reads YDEGEE. Here the CDR3 reads CASSSPGQGNTEAFF. The DNA of the CDR3 is TGTGCCAGCAGCTCACCGGGACAGGGGAACACTGAAGCTTTCTTT.

The J gene is TRBJ2-1, the V gene TRBV27, with 10 nucleotides matching TRBD2. V shed 6 bases, J shed 3 bases, and the junction held 2 bases outside the gene matches. The CDR3 sequence is 14 residues long. CDR1 is MNHEY, CDR2 SMNVEV, per germline (reference sequence). The CDR3 loop reads CASRIAGGYNEQFF. DNA for the CDR3: TGTGCCAGCAGGATAGCGGGAGGCTACAATGAGCAGTTCTTC.

This clone was observed a handful of times. The V and J genes are TRBV5-1 and TRBJ2-1; D not certain. Germline CDR1 SGHRS, CDR2 YFSETQ. The ends were cut back, 4 bases at V and 4 bases at J, with 12 bases in the middle. This CDR3 region has 14 residues. The chain's CDR3 is CASSPSAEYNEQFF. CDR3 coding DNA: TGCGCCAGCAGCCCCAGCGCGGAGTACAATGAGCAGTTCTTC.

The rearrangement joins TRBV18 to TRBJ2-3; D is undetermined. V was trimmed by 1 base and J by 4 bases, leaving 9 bases between them. From germline, CDR1 is KGHSH and CDR2 LQKENI. CDR3 length equals 14 residues. CDR3 nucleotide sequence: TGTGCCAGCTCACCACGCGAGACGTCAGATACGCAGTATTTT. It yields the protein CASSPRETSDTQYF.

The chain employs TRBV30 and TRBJ1-5; no reliable D call. From germline, CDR1 is GTSNPN and CDR2 SVGIG (reference sequence). The CDR3 runs to 13 residues. V shed 3 bases and J shed 5 bases, with 11 bases lying between them. This chain's CDR3 is CAWSWEGHQPQHF. CDR3 coding DNA: TGTGCCTGGAGCTGGGAGGGCCATCAGCCCCAGCATTTT.

The chain combines TRBV5-4 with TRBJ2-5; D gene ambiguous. Per the germline V gene, CDR1 is SGHNT and CDR2 is YYREEE (reference sequence). The CDR3 extends over 15 amino acids. V was trimmed by 1 base and J by 4 bases, leaving 14 bases between them. The CDR3 nucleotides read TGTGCCAGCAGCTTGAGGGTAGGAACCCCAGAGACCCAGTACTTC. As protein: CASSLRVGTPETQYF. Filled out from reference TRBV5-4 and TRBJ2-5, the complete variable domain reads ETGVTQSPTHLIKTRGQQVTLRCSSQSGHNTVSWYQQALGQGPQFIFQYYREEENGRGNFPPRFSGLQFPNYSSELNVNALELDDSALYLCASSLRVGTPETQYFGPGTRLLVL.

V usage is TRBV10-3 and J usage is TRBJ2-3, with 8 bases fitting TRBD1. Trimming cost V 6 bases and J 4 bases; bases outside gene matches: 12. This CDR3 has 16 residues. From germline, CDR1 is ENHRY and CDR2 SYGVKD. CDR3 sequence (DNA): TGTGCCATCAGACGGACAGGGTCAGTAAGCTCAGATACGCAGTATTTT. Its translation: CAIRRTGSVSSDTQYF.

The chain is built from TRBV27 and TRBJ2-7, with D perhaps matching TRBD2 (6 bases). The CDR3 contains 13 residues. The V end was cut by 6 bases, the J end by 6 bases, with 15 bases between. Germline-derived CDR1 and CDR2 are MNHEY and SMNVEV (reference sequence). Written as DNA, the CDR3 is TGTGCCAGCAGGGGCCCTACTAGCAGCGAGCAGTACTTC. It yields the protein CASRGPTSSEQYF.

The DNA of the CDR3 is TGCGCCAGCAGCCAGAGTTCAGAGGAGCTCTATGGCTACACCTTC. This sequence encodes CASSQSSEELYGYTF. The V gene is TRBV4-1, the J gene TRBJ1-2; D call uncertain. V dropped 3 bases and J dropped 4 bases, with 15 bases sitting between them. CDR3 length: 15 amino acids. Germline V gives CDR1 MGHRA, CDR2 YSYEKL.

V is TRBV18 and J is TRBJ1-5, with D unresolved. With 6 bases removed from V and 5 bases from J, the gap between germline ends came to 11 bases. Looked up from germline, CDR1 is KGHSH and CDR2 is LQKENI. The CDR3 loop spans 13 amino acids. CDR3 sequence: CASSLEVDQPQHF. CDR3 nucleotides: TGTGCCAGCTCCCTCGAGGTGGATCAGCCCCAGCATTTT.

This sequence joins TRBV18 and TRBJ2-5; D gene ambiguous. The CDR3 covers 11 residues. Per the germline V gene, CDR1 is KGHSH and CDR2 is LQKENI. Deletions cut 3 bases from V and 8 bases from J, with 7 bases between. The CDR3 DNA reads as TGTGCCAGCTCACCGGAAACTACCCAGTACTTC. Translating gives CASSPETTQYF.

The CDR3 loop reads CASILTGLKAEAFF. In nucleotides, the CDR3 is TGTGCCAGCATCTTAACAGGACTGAAGGCTGAAGCTTTCTTT. The J gene is TRBJ1-1, the V gene TRBV6-5; possibly TRBD1 for D (5 bases). Trimming took 7 bases from V and 6 from J, leaving 18 bases between them. The CDR3 contains 14 residues. Germline values: CDR1 MNHEY, CDR2 SVGAGI.

With respect to this clone: A clone one base away is much larger, so this may be a read error. Other nucleotide sequences from this sample produce the same CDR3. V and J are TRBV5-1 and TRBJ2-1; D may be TRBD2 (5 bases). V dropped 1 base and J dropped 3 bases, with 11 bases sitting between them. Germline values: CDR1 SGHRS, CDR2 YFSETQ. This CDR3 comprises 15 residues. The CDR3 reads CASSLSSGSYNEQFF. DNA of the CDR3: TGCGCCAGCAGCTTGTCGAGCGGAAGCTACAATGAGCAGTTCTTC. Full variable domain (rest looked up from reference TRBV5-1 and TRBJ2-1): KAGVTQTPRYLIKTRGQQVTLSCSPISGHRSVSWYQQTPGQGLQFLFEYFSETQRNKGNFPGRFSGRQFSNSRSEMNVSTLELGDSALYLCASSLSSGSYNEQFFGPGTRLTVL.

Points on this clone: One junction end disagrees with the germline gene, perhaps due to a read error. The rearrangement joins TRBV9 to TRBJ2-1, with 8 bases matching TRBD2. This CDR3 is built from 12 residues. Germline V gene lookup returns CDR1 SGDLS and CDR2 YYNGEE. CDR3 region: CASSVATSGGVF. CDR3 nucleotide sequence: TGTGCCAGCAGCGTAGCCACTAGCGGTGGCGTCTTC. Drawing the rest from reference TRBV9 and TRBJ2-1, the complete variable domain is DSGVTQTPKHLITATGQRVTLRCSPRSGDLSVYWYQQSLDQGLQFLIQYYNGEERAKGNILERFSAQQFPDLHSELNLSSLELGDSALYFCASSVATSGGVFGPGTRLTVL.

V gene TRBV29-1 combines with J gene TRBJ2-5, with TRBD2 as a possible D gene (6 bases). Germline values: CDR1 SQVTM, CDR2 ANQGSEA. The V and J ends lost 2 bases and 5 bases respectively, with 12 bases between them. The CDR3 extends over 13 amino acids. CDR3 DNA: TGCAGCGTTGAACGAGGCAGCGGGGAGACCCAGTACTTC. It yields the protein CSVERGSGETQYF.

The chain recombines TRBV28 with TRBJ2-7; TRBD1 aligns across 11 bases. The V segment lost 2 bases and the J segment 1 base; nucleotides outside the gene matches: 4. Germline assignment: CDR1 MDHEN and CDR2 SYDVKM. The CDR3 has 16 amino acids. The CDR3 DNA reads as TGTGCCAGCAGTTTACTAGGGACAGGGGGTTCCTACGAGCAGTACTTC. Its translation: CASSLLGTGGSYEQYF.

This clone was recorded at least ten times. Written as DNA, the CDR3 is TGTGCCAGCAGTACCATGCGGGTCACCGGGGAGCTGTTTTTT. Translated: CASSTMRVTGELFF. J is TRBJ2-2 and V is TRBV4-2; possible D gene TRBD2, 5 bases. V lost 6 bases to trimming and J lost 4 bases, with 12 bases between them. CDR1 and CDR2 from the germline V gene are LGHNA and YNFKEQ. This CDR3 has 14 residues.

The chain joins TRBV18 to TRBJ1-5, with 7 nucleotides matching TRBD1. Germline CDR1 reads KGHSH; CDR2 reads LQKENI. This CDR3 has 14 residues. Losses at the gene ends were 4 bases for V and 4 bases for J; bases not matched to a gene: 4. CDR3 in amino acids: CASSQGAGNQPQHF. CDR3 DNA sequence: TGTGCCAGCTCACAGGGGGCCGGTAATCAGCCCCAGCATTTT.